These 20 T cell receptor beta chains came from one sample sequenced in a study of T cell responses to AZD1222 COVID-19 vaccine. The method was immunoSEQ multiplex PCR; TCRdb's version includes in-frame clones alone and lacks a portion of them. The sample has about 130,000 clones; around nine tenths are singletons. Source: peripheral blood, taken on day 0 of AZD1222 vaccination. Receptors originate from an adult in good health.

The chain couples TRBV2 to TRBJ2-5; D is perhaps TRBD1 (5 bases). CDR3 size: 13 residues. The V gene's germline CDR1 is SNHLY and CDR2 FYNNEI. V shed 6 bases and J shed 10 bases, with 18 bases lying between them. This chain's CDR3 is CASRLRTTSDQYF. The CDR3 DNA follows: TGTGCCAGCAGACTGCGGACAACCAGTGACCAGTACTTC.

The chain joins TRBV15 to TRBJ2-5, with D perhaps matching TRBD1 (6 bases). CDR1 and CDR2 from the germline V gene are LNHNV and YYDKDF (reference sequence). The ends were cut back, 8 bases at V and 1 base at J, with 17 bases in the middle. The CDR3 loop spans 15 amino acids. This chain's CDR3 is CATQLGATGQETQYF. For the CDR3, the DNA is TGTGCCACCCAGCTGGGGGCGACAGGCCAAGAGACCCAGTACTTC.

The rearrangement links TRBV19 to TRBJ1-3; D is undetermined. The germline V and J ends were trimmed by 7 bases and 0 bases, with 10 bases remaining between them. This CDR3 region has 14 residues. The germline V gene encodes CDR1 LNHDA and CDR2 SQIVND (reference sequence). CDR3 DNA sequence: TGTGCCAGTACAGTGGCACTCTCTGGAAACACCATATATTTT. Translation: CASTVALSGNTIYF.

This rearrangement joins TRBV13 to TRBJ2-1; the D gene is possibly TRBD1 (6 bases). With 5 bases removed from V and 6 bases from J, the gap between germline ends came to 11 bases. The germline CDR1 and CDR2 sequences are PRHDT and FYEKMQ (reference sequence). The length of the CDR3 is 13 residues. For the CDR3, the DNA is TGTGCCAGCAGCCTTACACAGGGCAATGAGCAGTTCTTC. It translates to CASSLTQGNEQFF.

The chain uses TRBV7-2 and TRBJ2-1, with 8 bases fitting TRBD1. Per germline, CDR1 SGHTA and CDR2 FQGNSA. V gave up 5 bases and J gave up 6 bases; unmatched junction bases: 3. The CDR3 loop spans 13 amino acids. The CDR3 here is CASSPDRANEQFF. The CDR3 coding sequence is TGTGCCAGCAGCCCGGACAGGGCCAATGAGCAGTTCTTC. Drawing the rest from reference TRBV7-2 and TRBJ2-1, the complete variable domain is GAGVSQSPSNKVTEKGKDVELRCDPISGHTALYWYRQSLGQGLEFLIYFQGNSAPDKSGLPSDRFSAERTGGSVSTLTIQRTQQEDSAVYLCASSPDRANEQFFGPGTRLTVL.

V gene TRBV19 combines with J gene TRBJ1-2; D might be TRBD1 (6 bases). The germline CDR1 and CDR2 sequences are LNHDA and SQIVND (reference sequence). With 4 bases removed from V and 8 bases from J, the gap between germline ends came to 17 bases. The CDR3 extends over 14 amino acids. CDR3 amino acids: CASSTDRRSTGYTF. The CDR3 nucleotides read TGTGCCAGTAGTACCGACAGGCGGTCTACAGGCTACACCTTC. The full variable domain, its missing parts supplied by reference TRBV19 and TRBJ1-2, is DGGITQSPKYLFRKEGQNVTLSCEQNLNHDAMYWYRQDPGQGLRLIYYSQIVNDFQKGDIAEGYSVSREKKESFPLTVTSAQKNPTAFYLCASSTDRRSTGYTFGSGTRLTVV.

This clone was seen only once. The V call is TRBV28, the J call TRBJ1-5; D call uncertain. CDR3 size: 13 residues. V was trimmed by 2 bases and J by 9 bases, leaving 11 bases between them. CDR1 MDHEN and CDR2 SYDVKM come from the germline V gene. The CDR3 nucleotides are TGTGCCAGCAGTTTACTGATCAACGGGCCCCAGCATTTT. It yields the protein CASSLLINGPQHF.

The chain combines TRBV6-2 or TRBV6-3 with TRBJ2-3; 7 bases are a match to TRBD2. With 2 bases clipped from V and 2 bases from J, the junction kept 4 bases outside the gene matches. From germline, CDR1 is MNHEY and CDR2 SVGEGT. CDR3 length equals 15 residues. CDR3 DNA sequence: TGTGCCAGCAGTTACAGGCGGGGGACCACAGATACGCAGTATTTT. Translated, it gives CASSYRRGTTDTQYF.

V usage is TRBV12-3 or TRBV12-4 and J usage is TRBJ1-6; D call uncertain. CDR3 length: 12 amino acids. Deletions cut 10 bases from V and 7 bases from J, with 11 bases between. The CDR3 loop is CATRDGNSPLHF. In DNA, the CDR3 is TGTGCCACCCGAGACGGAAATTCACCCCTCCACTTT.

The chain links TRBV19 to TRBJ2-7; TRBD2 might be the D (7 bases). Per germline, CDR1 LNHDA and CDR2 SQIVND (reference sequence). The germline V and J ends were trimmed by 2 bases and 7 bases, with 12 bases remaining between them. The CDR3 is 13 amino acids. The CDR3 is CASSINREGEQYF. The CDR3 DNA follows: TGTGCCAGTAGTATAAACAGGGAGGGTGAGCAGTACTTC.

This sequence joins TRBV28 and TRBJ2-5, with D unresolved. The CDR3 consists of 13 residues. V lost 9 bases and J 5 bases, leaving 16 bases between the germline ends. The germline CDR1 and CDR2 sequences are MDHEN and SYDVKM. The CDR3 DNA sequence: TGTGCCAGTACGACACGTCGAACGGAGACCCAGTACTTC. Translating it yields CASTTRRTETQYF.

This clone was detected once. The junction and the germline gene differ at one end; a read error may be behind it. The chain couples TRBV7-3 to TRBJ2-5; 12 positions match TRBD2. CDR3 size: 16 residues. Germline CDR1 SGHTA, CDR2 FQGTGA. The CDR3, as DNA: TGTGCCAGCAGCCTAACTAGCGGGAGGATACAAGAGACCCAGTACTTC. Its protein product is CASSLTSGRIQETQYF.

CDR3 amino acids: CASSPGTSGGAVDTQYF. CDR3 coding DNA: TGTGCCAGCAGTCCCGGGACTAGCGGGGGGGCCGTAGATACGCAGTATTTT. This chain joins TRBV6-2 or TRBV6-3 and TRBJ2-3; 16 nucleotides align to TRBD2. The germline V gene encodes CDR1 MNHEY and CDR2 SVGEGT. Trimming took 5 bases from V and 5 from J; bases not matched to a gene: 7. CDR3 size: 17 residues.

The rearrangement links TRBV3-1 (or the pseudogene TRBV3-2) to TRBJ1-1; D is unresolved. The CDR3 is 14 residues long. V lost 3 bases and J lost 5, with 13 bases in between. In germline, CDR1 is LGHDT, CDR2 YNNKEL (reference sequence). CDR3 in DNA: TGTGCCAGCAGCCAGCAAACATTGACGACTGAAGCTTTCTTT. Its translation: CASSQQTLTTEAFF.

V and J are TRBV28 and TRBJ2-7; D is possibly TRBD2 (6 bases). The CDR3 has 15 amino acids. The germline V gene encodes CDR1 MDHEN and CDR2 SYDVKM. The V end lost 8 bases, the J end lost 0 bases, and 17 bases lay between the germline ends. As DNA, the CDR3 is TGTGCCAGCCATTTGAGGGCGGGAATCTCCTACGAGCAGTACTTC. It encodes CASHLRAGISYEQYF.

The rearrangement links TRBV28 to TRBJ2-7; 7 nucleotides match TRBD2. The CDR3 consists of 15 residues. Germline lookup yields CDR1 MDHEN and CDR2 SYDVKM. Trimming cost V 5 bases and J 3 bases; bases outside gene matches: 10. The CDR3: CASSTGDYTDYEQYF. The CDR3 DNA reads as TGTGCCAGCAGTACTGGGGACTATACAGACTACGAGCAGTACTTC.

V gene TRBV5-1 combines with J gene TRBJ1-2, with a tentative D call TRBD1 (5 bases). V was pared by 5 bases and J by 3 bases, with 14 bases between. CDR1 SGHRS and CDR2 YFSETQ come from the germline V gene. This CDR3 contains 14 residues. CDR3 sequence: CASRSLAGDYGYTF. The DNA of the CDR3 is TGCGCCAGCAGGTCCCTCGCGGGGGACTATGGCTACACCTTC.

The rearrangement links TRBV7-2 to TRBJ2-5, with TRBD2 as a possible D gene (5 bases). Germline V gene data show CDR1 as SGHTA and CDR2 as FQGNSA. The CDR3 contains 14 residues. V gave up 2 bases and J gave up 0 bases, with 7 bases separating them. The DNA of the CDR3 is TGTGCCAGCAGCTTAAACGGGGACCAAGAGACCCAGTACTTC. Its translation: CASSLNGDQETQYF. The complete variable domain, with remaining parts taken from reference TRBV7-2 and TRBJ2-5, reads GAGVSQSPSNKVTEKGKDVELRCDPISGHTALYWYRQSLGQGLEFLIYFQGNSAPDKSGLPSDRFSAERTGGSVSTLTIQRTQQEDSAVYLCASSLNGDQETQYFGPGTRLLVL.

J is TRBJ1-2 and V is TRBV7-3; 9 bases match TRBD1. Trimming at V came to 5 bases and at J to 6 bases, leaving 7 bases not matched to a gene. The CDR3 is made up of 14 amino acids. CDR1 SGHTA and CDR2 FQGTGA come from the germline V gene. The chain's CDR3 is CASSPWDRVHGYTF. CDR3 nucleotide sequence: TGTGCCAGCAGCCCATGGGACAGGGTTCATGGCTACACCTTC.

This clone has just one count. V gene TRBV19 combines with J gene TRBJ2-5, with TRBD1 matching 9 bases. The V segment lost 5 bases and the J segment 2 bases; nucleotides outside the gene matches: 6. The CDR3 has 15 amino acids. CDR1 is LNHDA, CDR2 SQIVND, per germline (reference sequence). For the CDR3, the DNA is TGTGCCAGTAGTCTCTGGACAGGGGTGCAAGAGACCCAGTACTTC. This gives the protein CASSLWTGVQETQYF.